The 20 T cell receptor beta chains in this list originate from one sample, sequenced in a study of shared clonotypes between healthy human individuals. Assay: immunoSEQ multiplex PCR; the TCRdb copy retains only in-frame clones and omits some. The sample carries approximately 2.1 million clones, 80% to 95% recorded once. Sample: naive CD4+ T cells from PBMCs. Subset noted: CD45RA+ positively selected. All receptors derive from a man younger than 35 in good health. Some clones in this sample may be carry-over from other donors' samples.

On this clone itself: This CDR3 is also generated by other DNA sequences in the sample. This chain joins TRBV30 and TRBJ2-5; TRBD1 agrees at 10 bases. The length of the CDR3 is 14 residues. The junction had 3 bases not matched to a gene; V was cut back by 2 bases and J by 3 bases. The germline V gene encodes CDR1 GTSNPN and CDR2 SVGIG (reference sequence). The CDR3 DNA follows: TGTGCCTGGAGTATCGGGACAGGGGAAGAGACCCAGTACTTC. Its translation is CAWSIGTGEETQYF.

Here the CDR3 reads CASTPAGGSYEQYF. In DNA form, the CDR3 reads TGTGCCAGTACTCCAGCGGGGGGCTCCTACGAGCAGTACTTC. The V gene is TRBV19, the J gene TRBJ2-7, with 9 positions matching TRBD2. Germline V CDR1 and CDR2: LNHDA, SQIVND (reference sequence). Unmatched junction bases numbered 4, after V lost 7 bases and J lost 0 bases. The CDR3 is 14 amino acids.

This chain uses TRBV7-9 with TRBJ2-5; 10 nucleotides align to TRBD1. The CDR3 has 15 amino acids. With 1 base clipped from V and 3 bases from J, the junction kept 2 bases outside the gene matches. Germline CDR1 SEHNR, CDR2 FQNEAQ (reference sequence). CDR3 coding DNA: TGTGCCAGCAGCTTAGGAGGGACAGGGGAAGAGACCCAGTACTTC. Translated: CASSLGGTGEETQYF.

The V call is TRBV27, the J call TRBJ2-1; D is unresolved. The CDR3 has 15 residues. The V gene's germline CDR1 is MNHEY and CDR2 SMNVEV (reference sequence). V shed 10 bases and J shed 1 base, with 17 bases lying between them. The CDR3, as DNA: TGTGCCACCAAGGAACTCGCGTTGTCCTACAATGAGCAGTTCTTC. Its translation: CATKELALSYNEQFF.

This chain links TRBV6-5 with TRBJ1-1; weak D call: TRBD1 (6 bases). This CDR3 has 12 amino acids. The germline gives CDR1 MNHEY, CDR2 SVGAGI. With 8 bases removed from V and 7 bases from J, the gap between germline ends came to 14 bases. The CDR3 loop reads CASGIRGYEAFF. CDR3 DNA sequence: TGTGCCAGCGGAATTAGGGGGTATGAAGCTTTCTTT.

V usage is TRBV9 and J usage is TRBJ2-1; D gene uncertain. CDR1 is SGDLS, CDR2 YYNGEE, per germline. CDR3 length equals 12 residues. V was cut by 4 bases and J by 4 bases, with 6 bases left in between. The CDR3 here is CASSQLYNEQFF. The CDR3 DNA reads TGTGCCAGCAGCCAGCTATACAATGAGCAGTTCTTC.

The V gene is TRBV28, the J gene TRBJ2-7; D may match TRBD1 or TRBD2 (5 bases each). Trimming pared 7 bases from V and 3 bases from J, leaving 19 bases between. The CDR3 spans 15 residues. Germline values: CDR1 MDHEN, CDR2 SYDVKM. In nucleotides, the CDR3 is TGTGCCAGCACCCCCGCTCCGGTGGGGGTCTACGAGCAGTACTTC. Amino acids: CASTPAPVGVYEQYF.

The rearrangement joins TRBV15 to TRBJ1-4; D is possibly TRBD1 (5 bases). Germline V gene lookup returns CDR1 LNHNV and CDR2 YYDKDF (reference sequence). CDR3 length: 14 residues. Trimming shortened V by 1 base and J by 3 bases, and 6 bases separated the two germline ends. The CDR3 DNA follows: TGTGCCACCAGCAGAGGGACATCTAATGAAAAACTGTTTTTT. Translating it yields CATSRGTSNEKLFF.

The V gene is TRBV27, the J gene TRBJ2-3, with 12 bases matching TRBD2. The CDR3 loop spans 15 amino acids. J was trimmed by 4 bases and V by 5 bases; bases with no gene match: 4. Germline assignment: CDR1 MNHEY and CDR2 SMNVEV (reference sequence). The CDR3 sequence: CASSPSGRAPDTQYF. CDR3 nucleotides: TGTGCCAGCAGTCCTAGCGGGAGGGCCCCAGATACGCAGTATTTT.

The chain carries TRBV18 and TRBJ2-7; a weak D match, TRBD1 (6 bases). The length of the CDR3 is 16 residues. Germline V gene data show CDR1 as KGHSH and CDR2 as LQKENI. The V gene lost 3 bases and the J gene lost 1 base, with 16 bases spanning the gap. CDR3 loop: CASSPNSGTLSYEQYF. The CDR3 DNA is TGTGCCAGCTCACCGAACTCCGGGACATTATCCTACGAGCAGTACTTC.

The chain has TRBV30 and TRBJ1-2, with D hard to call. Germline CDR1 reads GTSNPN; CDR2 reads SVGIG (reference sequence). The CDR3 loop spans 15 amino acids. V was trimmed by 3 bases and J by 0 bases, leaving 14 bases between them. The CDR3 coding sequence is TGTGCCTGGAGAGCCCGGCCGGCGCCTAACTATGGCTACACCTTC. This codes for CAWRARPAPNYGYTF.

The chain couples TRBV5-4 to TRBJ1-2, with TRBD1 matching 7 bases. The CDR3 totals 15 residues. Germline assignment: CDR1 SGHNT and CDR2 YYREEE (reference sequence). V shed 2 bases and J 3 bases; nucleotides not matched to a gene: 7. Written as DNA, the CDR3 is TGTGCCAGCAGCTTTCGGCAGGGGACAGACTATGGCTACACCTTC. Translated: CASSFRQGTDYGYTF.

This clone was counted once. V and J are TRBV6-6 and TRBJ2-5; tentatively, D is TRBD2 (7 bases). In germline, CDR1 is MNHNY, CDR2 SVGAGI (reference sequence). This CDR3 spans 15 amino acids. The V gene lost 7 bases and the J gene lost 2 bases, with 17 bases spanning the gap. As DNA, the CDR3 is TGTGCCAGCAACAAGGGAGGGGGAAGTCAAGAGACCCAGTACTTC. Its protein product is CASNKGGGSQETQYF.

This clone was counted once. The rearrangement uses TRBV9 and TRBJ2-7, with 11 bases identical to TRBD2. V dropped 3 bases and J dropped 3; count of bases not matched to a gene: 5. Looked up from germline, CDR1 is SGDLS and CDR2 is YYNGEE. This CDR3 comprises 15 residues. The CDR3 bases are TGTGCCAGCAGCGCCCTCGGGACTAGCGGCTACGAGCAGTACTTC. Protein sequence: CASSALGTSGYEQYF.

This clone was counted between two and nine times. The gene calls are TRBV5-1 and TRBJ1-1, with D perhaps TRBD1 (6 bases). The CDR3 is 14 residues long. V shed 4 bases and J shed 1 base, with 11 bases lying between them. Germline V CDR1 and CDR2: SGHRS, YFSETQ. This CDR3 reads CASSVVTGNTEAFF. The CDR3 coding sequence is TGCGCCAGCAGCGTAGTGACAGGGAACACTGAAGCTTTCTTT.

This clone was seen a handful of times. The J gene is TRBJ1-5, the V gene TRBV29-1, with TRBD1 as a possible D gene (5 bases). Trimming removed 5 bases from V and 4 bases from J, with 12 bases in between. CDR1 and CDR2 from the germline V gene are SQVTM and ANQGSEA. The CDR3 has 13 residues. The CDR3 protein is CSVIDSGNQPQHF. The CDR3 bases are TGCAGCGTTATAGACAGCGGGAATCAGCCCCAGCATTTT.

The chain recombines TRBV10-3 with TRBJ2-2; 8 bases match TRBD1. In germline, CDR1 is ENHRY, CDR2 SYGVKD. V gave up 4 bases and J gave up 5 bases; unmatched junction bases: 6. CDR3 size: 15 residues. CDR3 protein: CAISAGTGFTGELFF. For the CDR3, the DNA is TGTGCCATCAGTGCAGGGACAGGTTTTACCGGGGAGCTGTTTTTT.

The chain recombines TRBV18 with TRBJ2-1, with 11 bases lining up with TRBD2. This CDR3 contains 16 residues. From germline, CDR1 is KGHSH and CDR2 LQKENI. J gave up 5 bases and V 0 bases, and 3 bases lay outside the gene matches. CDR3 protein: CASSPPGSGRDNEQFF. CDR3 sequence (DNA): TGTGCCAGCTCACCACCCGGTAGCGGGAGGGACAATGAGCAGTTCTTC.

CDR3 sequence reads: CASSAPTGRGTEAFF. In nucleotides, the CDR3 is TGTGCCAGCAGCGCACCGACGGGTCGTGGCACTGAAGCTTTCTTT. The chain combines TRBV9 with TRBJ1-1; no definite D call. The CDR3 consists of 15 residues. The ends were cut back, 3 bases at V and 4 bases at J, with 16 bases in the middle. Per germline, CDR1 SGDLS and CDR2 YYNGEE.

This chain joins TRBV5-1 and TRBJ2-5, with a tentative D call TRBD2 (5 bases). The CDR3 contains 13 residues. Germline assignment: CDR1 SGHRS and CDR2 YFSETQ. V was cut by 4 bases and J by 0 bases, with 7 bases left in between. This CDR3 reads CASSPDYQETQYF. CDR3 sequence (DNA): TGCGCCAGCAGCCCGGACTACCAAGAGACCCAGTACTTC.